The 20 T cell receptor gamma chains listed next were all sequenced from one sample in a study of gammadelta T cells in human blood. TCRdb called clones anew from the RT-PCR reads with CATT. The profile covers 150 to 250 gamma-chain clones, with approximately 1.5% appearing a single time and 73% taken by the ten largest. Sequencing used non-Vgamma9Vdelta2 gamma-delta T cells from fetal blood. The receptors derive from a human fetus.

As concerns this clone: TCRdb pairs this DNA with a much larger clone's protein that differs at residue 6, likely a read error; the protein shown was translated from the DNA. V is TRGV8 and J is TRGJP1. From germline, CDR1 is VENAVY and CDR2 YDSYNSRV. J lost 1 base, V lost 2 bases, and 4 bases had no gene match. This CDR3 is built from 15 residues. DNA of the CDR3: TGTGCCACCTGGGATAAGCTTACCACTGGTTGGTTCAAGATATTT. Its protein product is CATWDKLTTGWFKIF.

This clone is labeled as medium-sized. The rearrangement uses TRGV2 and TRGJP1. J was trimmed by 2 bases and V by 0 bases; bases with no gene match: 0. This CDR3 spans 14 amino acids. Looked up from germline, CDR1 is EGSNGY and CDR2 is YDSYNSKV. The DNA of the CDR3 is TGTGCCACCTGGGACGGGACCACTGGTTGGTTCAAGATATTT. Protein sequence: CATWDGTTGWFKIF.

Turning to this clone: The amino acid sequence in TCRdb belongs to a much larger clone and departs from this DNA's translation at residue 3, likely a sequencing read error; the sequence shown is translated from the DNA. The rearrangement links TRGV8 to TRGJP1. This CDR3 has 13 residues. Germline V CDR1 and CDR2: VENAVY, YDSYNSRV. CDR3 region: CAPWDKGWWFKIF. The CDR3, as DNA: TGTGCCCCCTGGGATAAAGGTTGGTGGTTCAAGATATTT.

This clone was observed a few times. The mismatch at residue 3 between this DNA's translation and the TCRdb protein of a much larger clone likely reflects a read error; the protein shown is translated from the DNA. The V call is TRGV3, the J call TRGJ1 or TRGJ2. Because TCRdb records no J gene, it was assigned here through a match of the DNA to germline. This CDR3 is 13 amino acids long. The germline gives CDR1 VTNTFY, CDR2 YDVSTARD (reference sequence). The CDR3 nucleotides are TGTGCCCCCTGGGACAGGCCTTATTATAAGAAACTCTTT. Translation: CAPWDRPYYKKLF.

In this sample, this clone is hyperexpanded. The V gene is TRGV1, the J gene TRGJ1 or TRGJ2. TRGV1 is an ORF, and what it does is uncertain. V was pared by 0 bases and J by 3 bases, with 5 bases of the junction left unmatched. This CDR3 has 14 amino acids. The DNA for the CDR3 is TGTGCCACCTGGGACAGGCCCCCTTATTATAAGAAACTCTTT. Translation: CATWDRPPYYKKLF.

As concerns this clone: Only one base separates this from a far larger clonotype, so it likely reflects a read error. The same CDR3 is also encoded by other DNA sequences in this sample. J is TRGJP1 and V is TRGV5. The CDR3 contains 13 residues. Germline CDR1 is VINAFY and CDR2 is YDVSNSKD. CDR3 sequence: CATWDRPGWFKIF. CDR3 sequence (DNA): TGTGCCACTTGGGACAGGCCTGGTTGGTTCAAGATATTT.

By share of the sample, this clone is large (0.1 to 1%). A much larger clone differs from this one at a single base, so this may be a read error. The chain uses TRGV3 and TRGJP1. The trim removed 0 bases at V and 3 bases at J, leaving 4 bases unmatched. There are 15 residues in the CDR3. The germline V gene encodes CDR1 VTNTFY and CDR2 YDVSTARD (reference sequence). The CDR3 here is CATWDRRATGWFKIF. The CDR3 DNA follows: TGTGCCACCTGGGACAGGCGAGCCACTGGTTGGTTCAAGATATTT.

This clone is termed hyperexpanded. This chain uses TRGV8 with TRGJP1. V trimming: 2 bases; J trimming: 3 bases; junction bases outside the gene matches: 0. This CDR3 has 13 amino acids. Germline V CDR1 and CDR2: VENAVY, YDSYNSRV. This chain's CDR3 is CATWDTTGWFKIF. CDR3 nucleotides: TGTGCCACCTGGGATACCACTGGTTGGTTCAAGATATTT.

A note on this clone: This DNA translates differently at residue 7 from the TCRdb protein, which is that of a much larger clone; a read error is likely, and the protein shown is the DNA's own translation. The chain couples TRGV8 to TRGJP1. Germline CDR1 is VENAVY and CDR2 is YDSYNSRV. The CDR3 is 13 residues long. V lost 2 bases and J lost 11; bases outside the gene matches: 8. The CDR3 spells CATWDKVWWFKIF. In nucleotides, the CDR3 is TGTGCCACCTGGGATAAAGTTTGGTGGTTCAAGATATTT.

By sample share, this clone is hyperexpanded. This chain uses TRGV5 with TRGJP. The CDR3 is made up of 14 amino acids. CDR1 and CDR2 (germline): VINAFY, YDVSNSKD. V shed 4 bases and J 6 bases; nucleotides not matched to a gene: 0. CDR3 protein: CATWEELGKKIKVF. The CDR3 region has the DNA TGTGCCACCTGGGAAGAGTTGGGCAAAAAAATCAAGGTATTT.

On this clone: A far larger clone differs by one base, so this is likely a read error. The identical CDR3 is also encoded by other nucleotide sequences in the sample. The chain carries TRGV2 and TRGJP. The V gene end was trimmed by 4 bases and the J gene end by 9 bases; junction bases not matched to a gene: 6. Germline V lookup: CDR1 EGSNGY, CDR2 YDSYNSKV. CDR3 length: 15 residues. CDR3 nucleotide sequence: TGTGCCACCTGGGAGCTACGGTTGGGCAAAAAAATCAAGGTATTT. It specifies CATWELRLGKKIKVF.

A note on this clone: A far larger clone is one base from this, pointing to a likely read error. The sample contains more than one DNA sequence encoding this CDR3. The chain recombines TRGV2 with TRGJP. Germline CDR1 EGSNGY, CDR2 YDSYNSKV. The V segment lost 4 bases and the J segment 9 bases; nucleotides outside the gene matches: 6. The CDR3 is made up of 15 amino acids. CDR3 in amino acids: CATWELRLGKKIKVF. DNA for the CDR3: TGTGCCACCTGGGAGTTGCGGTTGGGCAAAAAAATCAAGGTATTT.

This clone was seen only a few times. This likely reflects a read error, since a far larger clone is one base away. Distinct nucleotide sequences in the sample also encode this CDR3. The genes are TRGV3 and TRGJ1 or TRGJ2. Germline V gives CDR1 VTNTFY, CDR2 YDVSTARD (reference sequence). CDR3 length: 13 amino acids. CDR3 in amino acids: CATWDRPYYKKLF. CDR3 DNA: TGTGCCACATGGGACAGGCCTTATTATAAGAAACTCTTT.

Turning to this clone: This DNA translates differently at residue 4 from the TCRdb protein, which is that of a much larger clone; a read error is likely, and the protein shown is the DNA's own translation. The gene calls are TRGV10 and TRGJ1 or TRGJ2. TRGV10 counts as an open reading frame of uncertain function. The CDR3 is made up of 11 amino acids. J was trimmed by 2 bases and V by 10 bases; bases with no gene match: 3. CDR3 sequence reads: CAALDYYKKLF. CDR3 coding DNA: TGTGCTGCGTTGGATTATTATAAGAAACTCTTT.

Note on this clone: The protein in TCRdb stems from a much larger clone and differs at residue 7 from this DNA's translation, likely a read error; here the protein is translated from the DNA. This chain connects TRGV10 to TRGJ1 or TRGJ2. TRGV10 counts as an open reading frame of uncertain function. The CDR3 length is 11 residues. For the CDR3, the DNA is TGTGCTGCGTGGGATTATGATAAGAAACTCTTT. Encoded protein: CAAWDYDKKLF.

By share, this clone counts as hyperexpanded. Different DNA sequences within this sample yield the same CDR3. The chain combines TRGV8 with TRGJP1. V lost 0 bases and J lost 1; bases outside the gene matches: 2. From germline, CDR1 is VENAVY and CDR2 YDSYNSRV. There are 15 residues in the CDR3. CDR3 amino acids: CATWDRLTTGWFKIF. Written as DNA, the CDR3 is TGTGCCACCTGGGATAGGCTTACCACTGGTTGGTTCAAGATATTT.

Turning to this clone: TCRdb assigns this DNA the protein of a much larger clone, which departs from its translation at residue 6; this likely reflects a read error, and the protein shown comes from translating the DNA. The rearrangement uses TRGV5 and TRGJP1. CDR3 length: 13 amino acids. CDR1 is VINAFY and CDR2 is YDVSNSKD in the germline V gene. Germline trimming cut 1 base from V and 6 bases from J; bases unmatched to any gene: 2. In DNA, the CDR3 is TGTGCCACCTGGGACAGCCCTGGTTGGTTCAAGATATTT. It encodes CATWDSPGWFKIF.

In the case of this clone: The protein TCRdb lists belongs to a much larger clone and differs from this DNA's translation at residue 7, which points to a read error; the protein shown is made from the DNA. The V call is TRGV8, the J call TRGJP1. Looked up from germline, CDR1 is VENAVY and CDR2 is YDSYNSRV. This CDR3 spans 13 amino acids. This CDR3 reads CATWDTSGWFKIF. The CDR3, as DNA: TGTGCCACCTGGGATACCTCTGGTTGGTTCAAGATATTT.

In the case of this clone: TCRdb has a much larger clone's protein, which differs at residue 6 from the translation of this DNA, likely because of a read error; what is shown is the protein translated from the DNA. The chain couples TRGV10 to TRGJP1. TRGV10 is marked as an open reading frame, function uncertain. V was pared by 8 bases and J by 3 bases, with 7 bases of the junction left unmatched. The CDR3 covers 14 residues. The CDR3 loop reads CAAWDCATGWFKIF. The DNA for the CDR3 is TGTGCTGCGTGGGATTGTGCCACTGGTTGGTTCAAGATATTT.

This clone has only a few counts. It differs at one base from a far larger clone, so likely a read error. The sample holds other DNA sequences that translate to the same CDR3. The genes are TRGV8 and TRGJP1. This CDR3 is built from 13 residues. Germline CDR1 reads VENAVY; CDR2 reads YDSYNSRV. CDR3 loop: CATWDKGWWFKIF. The DNA of the CDR3 is TGCGCCACCTGGGATAAAGGTTGGTGGTTCAAGATATTT.